The clone carrying this TCR beta chain was recorded only once. Its specificity is unknown. This specimen comes from a study of shared clonotypes between healthy human individuals. The assay used deep level. The data were produced by immunoSEQ multiplex PCR, yet TCRdb's version contains in-frame clones alone and is incomplete. In the table there are 450,000 to 650,000 clones, 70% to 80% of which are singletons. Findings and caveats of the study: In this cohort, only blood was sampled, and tissue repertoires likely differ. The expectation was that sequencing depth would affect clonotype sharing among donors.

The source material was PBMCs. The source of this sequence is a woman aged 40 to 50 in good health. Some clones in this sample may be carry-over from other donors' samples.

For the CDR3, the DNA is TGCAGCGTTGAAAAGAGGTTGAACACTGAAGCTTTCTTT. Protein: CSVEKRLNTEAFF. The chain has TRBV29-1 and TRBJ1-1; D not certain. This CDR3 is built from 13 residues. The V gene lost 2 bases and the J gene lost 0 bases, with 7 bases spanning the gap. Germline loops: CDR1 SQVTM, CDR2 ANQGSEA.